Listed below are T cell receptor beta chains from one sample, sequenced in a study of CD4+ T cells in melanoma. Data came from immunoSEQ multiplex PCR; TCRdb stores just in-frame clones and leaves some out. The data contain about 10,000 clones, approximately 70% of them singletons. Material for sequencing was cells from a culture (not recorded whether cultured in vitro). These receptors were taken from a human donor with melanoma. Each CDR3 is given with its conserved first and last residue. D genes are given only for firm matches. For some rows the clone size is stated as once, few or many, or as a class when expanded; others skip it.

CASSRLSGGAADTQYF TGTGCCAGCAGCAGGCTTAGCGGGGGGGCGGCAGATACGCAGTATTTT TRBD2 TRBV4-2 . TRBJ2-3
CAWSVLPGANSPLHF TGTGCCTGGAGTGTACTACCGGGGGCTAATTCACCCCTCCACTTT . TRBV30 . TRBJ1-6
CASSHGRGINEQFF TGCGCCAGCAGCCACGGTAGGGGGATCAATGAGCAGTTCTTC . TRBV4-1 . TRBJ2-1
CASSFDPVSSGYTF TGTGCCAGCAGCTTTGATCCGGTTTCGAGCGGCTACACCTTC . TRBV4-2 . TRBJ1-2
CASSFRQGRPYEQYF TGTGCCAGCAGCTTCCGGCAGGGGCGGCCCTACGAGCAGTACTTC . TRBV7-2 . TRBJ2-7
CASSLGITDTQYF TGTGCCAGCAGCTTAGGAATTACAGATACGCAGTATTTT . TRBV11-2 once TRBJ2-3
CASREVGGGGGEKLFF TGCGCCAGCAGGGAAGTAGGCGGGGGCGGCGGTGAAAAACTGTTTTTT . TRBV5-1 . TRBJ1-4
CASSPVMSDTGELFF TGTGCCAGCAGCCCCGTGATGAGCGACACCGGGGAGCTGTTTTTT . TRBV4-2 once TRBJ2-2
CASSLRHRGPNTEAFF TGTGCCAGCAGCTTGAGACACAGGGGCCCCAACACTGAAGCTTTCTTT TRBD1 TRBV5-4 . TRBJ1-1
CASSTAGGRRFTEAFF TGTGCCAGTAGTACCGCGGGGGGGCGTCGGTTCACTGAAGCTTTCTTT . TRBV19 few TRBJ1-1
CASSQDRGSGAKNIQYF TGCGCCAGCAGCCAAGATCGGGGGAGCGGGGCCAAAAACATTCAGTACTTC . TRBV4-1 . TRBJ2-4